The 2 T cell receptor beta chains given below trace back to one sample, sequenced in a study of T-cell reconstitution after alpha-beta-depleted transplantation in children (dated by TCRdb to about 2016). This sample's treatment or condition label indicates: allogeneic hematopoietic cell transplantation with graft depleted of TCRalphabeta T cells and CD19 B cells. Libraries were prepared through PCR. The sample was run on an Illumina HiSeq 2500. Molecular barcoding was employed in the preparation of TCR libraries, with unique molecular identifiers being used to normalize TCRbeta repertoire quantification. Starting from the raw public reads, TCRdb applied fastp trimming at Q25, assembled clones with MiXCR and retained in-frame beta chains. Rows with one shared CDR3 protein collapse into an entry with the most common genes and DNA. The sample profile shows 300,000 to 400,000 distinct CDR3 sequences; roughly 16% of them were found once. About 41% of the sample lies in the top ten.

The input for sequencing was PBMCs, mostly from graft donor cells, taken 360 days after TCRalphabeta/CD19-depleted stem cell transplant. All receptors derive from a male patient aged 2 to 9 who had a stem cell transplant for acute lymphoblastic leukemia, so the T cells may come from the graft donor.

The genes are TRBV27 and TRBJ2-7; TRBD2 is a possible D gene (6 bases). Germline CDR1 is MNHEY and CDR2 is SMNVEV (reference sequence). The CDR3 runs 14 residues. Trimming shortened V by 8 bases and J by 5 bases, and 19 bases separated the two germline ends. The CDR3 DNA is TGTGCCAGCCGTCCCCATGGCGGGGTCGACGAGCAGTACTTC. It translates to CASRPHGGVDEQYF.

The CDR3 reads CASSLALGTTNTEAFF. The CDR3 region has the DNA TGCGCCAGCAGCTTGGCTCTTGGGACAACCAACACTGAAGCTTTCTTT. The rearrangement uses TRBV5-1 and TRBJ1-1; possible D gene TRBD1, 6 bases. The germline V gene encodes CDR1 SGHRS and CDR2 YFSETQ. The CDR3 is made up of 16 amino acids. Trimming stripped 0 bases from V and 2 bases from J, with 14 bases between.